Presented here are 14 T cell receptor beta chains from one specimen sequenced in a study of human T cells and chemical hapten exposure. Time point given: pre-sensitization, week 0. Treatment defined: therapeutic diphenylcyclopropenone sensitization with weekly scalp DPC. TCRdb reanalysed the RACE reads using MiXCR and keeps one entry per CDR3 protein. Among about 270,000 distinct CDR3 sequences listed, over 7.5% were seen once. Material: whole blood, obtained in connection with sensitization to the hapten diphenylcyclopropenone (DPC). These receptors all come from a man aged 18 to 29 with alopecia areata. Some clones in this sample may be carry-over from other donors' samples.

This clonotype has more than one count but fewer than ten. The chain has TRBV6-2 or TRBV6-3 and TRBJ1-5; D ambiguous. Trimming took off 7 bases at V and 0 bases at J, with 10 bases between the two ends. The CDR3 sequence is 14 residues long. Germline CDR1 MNHEY, CDR2 SVGEGT. CDR3 amino acids: CASTLVLSNQPQHF. The CDR3 region has the DNA TGTGCCAGCACCCTGGTTCTTAGCAATCAGCCCCAGCATTTT.

This clonotype was seen more than once but under ten times. This rearrangement joins TRBV2 to TRBJ2-7; 11 bases agree with TRBD2. CDR1 SNHLY and CDR2 FYNNEI come from the germline V gene. Unmatched junction bases numbered 15, after V lost 6 bases and J lost 2 bases. The CDR3 length is 18 residues. As DNA, the CDR3 is TGTGCCAGCAGAACCCACTTTACTAGCGGGGGATACCCCTACGAGCAGTACTTC. It yields the protein CASRTHFTSGGYPYEQYF.

The rearrangement uses TRBV9 and TRBJ2-3; a weak D match, TRBD2 (6 bases). Germline V gene sequence: CDR1 SGDLS, CDR2 YYNGEE. Trimming took off 6 bases at V and 8 bases at J, with 19 bases between the two ends. This CDR3 is 14 amino acids long. The CDR3 is CASKAPGGKGTQYF. As DNA, the CDR3 is TGTGCCAGCAAGGCGCCCGGGGGTAAAGGTACGCAGTATTTT.

A few counts support this clonotype. The chain carries TRBV6-6 and TRBJ2-5, with 8 bases fitting TRBD1. The CDR3 length is 16 residues. Losses at the gene ends were 2 bases for V and 2 bases for J; bases not matched to a gene: 7. Germline values: CDR1 MNHNY, CDR2 SVGAGI (reference sequence). This CDR3 reads CASSYPDRGGQETQYF. CDR3 in DNA: TGTGCCAGCAGTTACCCCGACAGGGGCGGTCAAGAGACCCAGTACTTC.

This clonotype appeared a few times. This rearrangement joins TRBV14 to TRBJ1-4, with unresolved D. Trimming took 2 bases from V and 14 from J, leaving 6 bases between them. The CDR3 runs 10 residues. Germline assignment: CDR1 SGHDN and CDR2 FVKESK. CDR3 sequence (DNA): TGTGCCAGCAGCCAATCGAGTCTGTTTTTT. This encodes CASSQSSLFF.

This clonotype was detected many times. The CDR3 DNA is TGTGCCAGCAGCCCGGACAGGGGGGGTGAAAAACTGTTTTTT. It encodes CASSPDRGGEKLFF. The gene calls are TRBV12-3 or TRBV12-4 and TRBJ1-4; 10 bases are a match to TRBD1. The CDR3 has 14 amino acids. V lost 6 bases and J lost 7; bases outside the gene matches: 5.

The gene calls are TRBV7-6 and TRBJ1-5; possible D gene TRBD1, 5 bases. Germline assignment: CDR1 SGHVS and CDR2 FNYEAQ. This CDR3 contains 13 residues. V dropped 5 bases and J dropped 6 bases, with 11 bases sitting between them. CDR3 nucleotides: TGTGCCAGCAGCGTATCGGGGGGTCAGCCCCAGCATTTT. Translated, it gives CASSVSGGQPQHF.

This clonotype was found a few times. The V gene is TRBV29-1, the J gene TRBJ2-2, with a possible D match to TRBD1 (5 bases). From germline, CDR1 is SQVTM and CDR2 ANQGSEA. The CDR3 consists of 11 residues. Trimming took off 6 bases at V and 3 bases at J, with 5 bases between the two ends. This chain's CDR3 is CSVRDTGELFF. The CDR3 DNA reads as TGCAGCGTCAGGGACACCGGGGAGCTGTTTTTT.

The rearrangement links TRBV7-9 to TRBJ1-1; unclear D gene. Per the germline V gene, CDR1 is SEHNR and CDR2 is FQNEAQ (reference sequence). The CDR3 spans 14 residues. V shed 5 bases and J shed 1 base, with 11 bases lying between them. CDR3 bases: TGTGCCAGCAGCCCCCCGGGGAAGAACACTGAAGCTTTCTTT. Protein: CASSPPGKNTEAFF.

The rearrangement links TRBV6-1 to TRBJ2-1, with a tentative D call TRBD1 (5 bases). Germline V gives CDR1 MNHNS, CDR2 SASEGT. The CDR3 loop spans 15 amino acids. Deletions cut 2 bases from V and 4 bases from J, with 12 bases between. Here the CDR3 DNA reads TGTGCCAGCAGTGAATTTGGGGCGGTGTACAATGAGCAGTTCTTC. Protein sequence: CASSEFGAVYNEQFF.

The table lists this clonotype with many counts. The rearrangement joins TRBV9 to TRBJ1-2; D remains unclear. CDR1 and CDR2 (germline): SGDLS, YYNGEE. The CDR3 length is 14 residues. Deletions cut 3 bases from V and 2 bases from J, with 11 bases between. This CDR3 reads CASSDRWGNYGYTF. The CDR3, as DNA: TGTGCCAGCAGCGATCGTTGGGGAAACTATGGCTACACCTTC.

V gene TRBV15 combines with J gene TRBJ1-1; D not certain. V was cut by 0 bases and J by 3 bases, with 8 bases left in between. This CDR3 is built from 14 residues. Germline V gives CDR1 LNHNV, CDR2 YYDKDF (reference sequence). This CDR3 is CATSREKRYTEAFF. The CDR3 DNA sequence: TGTGCCACCAGCAGAGAGAAGCGGTACACTGAAGCTTTCTTT.

The chain joins TRBV6-5 to TRBJ2-3, with D unresolved. The V end was cut by 6 bases, the J end by 2 bases, with 9 bases between. CDR1 and CDR2 (germline): MNHEY, SVGAGI. This CDR3 region has 13 residues. In DNA form, the CDR3 reads TGTGCCAGCAGCCAGACCACCACAGATACGCAGTATTTT. Its protein is CASSQTTTDTQYF.

This rearrangement joins TRBV7-2 to TRBJ1-3; 12 nucleotides match TRBD1. The CDR3 runs to 17 residues. Germline CDR1 and CDR2: SGHTA and FQGNSA. V shed 5 bases and J 2 bases; nucleotides not matched to a gene: 7. In DNA form, the CDR3 reads TGTGCCAGCAGCCTCTCCGGGACAGGGGGCACTGGAAACACCATATATTTT. Amino acids: CASSLSGTGGTGNTIYF.